This T cell receptor beta chain was sequenced for a study of T cell responses to AZD1222 COVID-19 vaccine. Across the whole study: Pooled together were second doses at about 4 or about 12 weeks.

The protocol was immunoSEQ multiplex PCR, while the TCRdb copy is restricted to in-frame clones and leaves out a portion. Among approximately 140,000 clones, roughly nine tenths were seen once, and the ten largest hold around 3.6%. Germline CDR1 is SGHTA and CDR2 is FQGNSA. The trim removed 4 bases at V and 4 bases at J, leaving 9 bases unmatched. The CDR3 runs 15 residues. Overall study findings and caveats: Regions 160-218 and 743-854 held dominance among vaccine-associated CD4 TCRs, which spanned spike. Nearly half of spike-specific TCRs reportedly go after variant regions that carry no mutations.

With respect to this clone: The antigen is unknown.

The J gene is TRBJ1-1, the V gene TRBV7-2, with 7 bases fitting TRBD1. The sequences come from peripheral blood, collected on day 0 of AZD1222 vaccination. The sequence was obtained from an adult in good health. CDR3 sequence (DNA): TGTGCCAGCAGCTCAAAGCAGGGGGGAAGCACTGAAGCTTTCTTT. It translates to CASSSKQGGSTEAFF.